Each of the 23 T cell receptor beta chains below was sequenced from the same sample in a study of beta chain features in type 1 diabetes (dated by TCRdb to the late 2010s). Paper-wide results and their limitations: A moderate but significant shortening of TCRB CDR3 length was observed in type 1 diabetes patients in all four CD4+ subsets.

No cognate antigen is known for these TCRs. The protocol used for the library was the immunoSEQ multiplex PCR assay. The entire isolated RNA was reverse transcribed using the High Capacity cDNA Reverse Transcription Kit, and thus expressed TCRB transcripts were sequenced. TCRdb's version of the immuneACCESS table is confined to in-frame rearrangements and falls short of the full clone set. An unresolved V gene accounts for under half of the shortfall where checked; the remainder is of unknown origin. The sample has about 25,000 clones on record, around 65% of them singletons. The ten most abundant clones make up 0.9% to 1.4% of the sample. Sequenced: stem cell memory CD4+ T cells from blood. Sample cell subset or site, as interpreted from the label and publication: stem cell-like memory CD4+ T cells. All receptors derive from a woman in her forties with type 1 diabetes.

The chain employs TRBV6-5 and TRBJ2-3; 11 positions match TRBD2. The CDR3 spans 14 residues. V shed 6 bases, J shed 5 bases, and the junction held 4 bases outside the gene matches. From germline, CDR1 is MNHEY and CDR2 SVGAGI. The CDR3 protein is CASRPGLAGDTQYF. In nucleotides, the CDR3 is TGTGCCAGCAGACCTGGACTAGCGGGAGATACGCAGTATTTT.

The table lists this clone with a few counts. The chain combines TRBV28 with TRBJ1-1, with D perhaps TRBD1 (6 bases). The length of the CDR3 is 16 residues. V dropped 5 bases and J dropped 4 bases, with 20 bases sitting between them. CDR1 and CDR2 (germline): MDHEN, SYDVKM. This chain's CDR3 is CASSPTNGGLGTEAFF. DNA for the CDR3: TGTGCCAGCAGTCCGACGAACGGGGGGCTGGGCACTGAAGCTTTCTTT.

The V gene is TRBV15, the J gene TRBJ2-1, with 10 bases aligning to TRBD2. The CDR3 contains 15 residues. Germline V gene sequence: CDR1 LNHNV, CDR2 YYDKDF (reference sequence). Unmatched junction bases numbered 4, after V lost 4 bases and J lost 4 bases. The DNA for the CDR3 is TGTGCCACCAGCACCACTAGCGGGGTATACAATGAGCAGTTCTTC. As protein: CATSTTSGVYNEQFF.

The count of this clone is one. The chain employs TRBV7-6 and TRBJ1-6; D is ambiguous. V dropped 5 bases and J dropped 8 bases, with 10 bases sitting between them. The CDR3 consists of 13 residues. The V gene's germline CDR1 is SGHVS and CDR2 FNYEAQ. CDR3 protein: CASSPREDSPLHF. The DNA for the CDR3 is TGTGCCAGCAGCCCCCGTGAGGATTCACCCCTCCACTTT.

V is TRBV7-2 and J is TRBJ2-5; D is unclear. The last part of the DNA fits TRBJ2-7 better; the J call may be wrong. The CDR3 is 13 residues long. Germline loops: CDR1 SGHTA, CDR2 FQGNSA. For the CDR3, the DNA is TGTGCCAGCAGCTTTACCAGGAAGTACGAGCAGTACTTC. Its translation: CASSFTRKYEQYF.

J is TRBJ1-2 and V is TRBV28, with unresolved D. Germline CDR1 is MDHEN and CDR2 is SYDVKM. The CDR3 is made up of 14 amino acids. V lost 4 bases and J lost 1, with 10 bases in between. The CDR3 DNA reads TGTGCCAGCAGTTCCCCTCGGTATAACTATGGCTACACCTTC. Translation gives CASSSPRYNYGYTF.

This clone was counted once. The V and J genes are TRBV7-2 and TRBJ1-4; perhaps TRBD1 as D (5 bases). The V and J ends lost 1 base and 6 bases respectively, with 12 bases between them. From germline, CDR1 is SGHTA and CDR2 FQGNSA. The CDR3 has 15 residues. CDR3 bases: TGTGCCAGCAGCTTAGACCCGGGGGGGGATGAAAAACTGTTTTTT. Encoded protein: CASSLDPGGDEKLFF.

This chain uses TRBV28 with TRBJ1-5; D may be TRBD1 (5 bases). Trimming took off 4 bases at V and 2 bases at J, with 9 bases between the two ends. The CDR3 length is 14 residues. The germline V gene encodes CDR1 MDHEN and CDR2 SYDVKM. CDR3 sequence reads: CASSSGQGNQPQHF. In DNA, the CDR3 is TGTGCCAGCAGTTCTGGACAAGGCAATCAGCCCCAGCATTTT. Together with reference TRBV28 and TRBJ1-5, the CDR3 gives the full variable domain: DVKVTQSSRYLVKRTGEKVFLECVQDMDHENMFWYRQDPGLGLRLIYFSYDVKMKEKGDIPEGYSVSREKKERFSLILESASTNQTSMYLCASSSGQGNQPQHFGDGTRLSIL.

This chain joins TRBV25-1 and TRBJ2-2; 9 bases match TRBD2. The J segment lost 4 bases and the V segment lost 3 bases, leaving 6 bases of the junction unmatched. The CDR3 is made up of 16 amino acids. In germline, CDR1 is MGHDK, CDR2 SYGVNS. Written as DNA, the CDR3 is TGTGCCAGCAGTGATTTGGGTAGCGGGAGCACCGGGGAGCTGTTTTTT. Amino acid sequence: CASSDLGSGSTGELFF.

This rearrangement joins TRBV7-2 to TRBJ2-3; possible D gene TRBD2, 6 bases. The CDR3 sequence is 14 residues long. From germline, CDR1 is SGHTA and CDR2 FQGNSA. V lost 5 bases, J lost 0 bases, and 9 bases lay in between. The CDR3, as DNA: TGTGCCAGCAGCCAGACTAGTAGCACAGATACGCAGTATTTT. It is translated as CASSQTSSTDTQYF.

The rearrangement links TRBV5-5 to TRBJ2-6, with D tentatively TRBD2 (5 bases). Germline V gene sequence: CDR1 SGHKS, CDR2 YYEKEE (reference sequence). The CDR3 covers 15 residues. The ends were cut back, 7 bases at V and 1 base at J, with 12 bases in the middle. The CDR3 here is CASLRDLSGANVLTF. CDR3 nucleotides: TGTGCCAGCTTGAGGGATCTATCTGGGGCCAACGTCCTGACTTTC.

This clone was seen just once. The rearrangement links TRBV9 to TRBJ2-7; D is undetermined. Germline V gives CDR1 SGDLS, CDR2 YYNGEE. The CDR3 totals 13 residues. The germline V and J ends were trimmed by 1 base and 3 bases, with 8 bases remaining between them. This CDR3 is CASSVYRFYEQYF. DNA for the CDR3: TGTGCCAGCAGCGTATACAGATTCTACGAGCAGTACTTC. Full variable domain (missing parts from reference TRBV9 and TRBJ2-7): DSGVTQTPKHLITATGQRVTLRCSPRSGDLSVYWYQQSLDQGLQFLIQYYNGEERAKGNILERFSAQQFPDLHSELNLSSLELGDSALYFCASSVYRFYEQYFGPGTRLTVT.

This clone was seen more than once but under ten times. The rearrangement uses TRBV5-1 and TRBJ2-1; the match to TRBD1 covers 7 bases. V dropped 5 bases and J dropped 4; count of bases not matched to a gene: 6. Germline V lookup: CDR1 SGHRS, CDR2 YFSETQ. This CDR3 comprises 14 residues. CDR3 amino acids: CASRGTEVYNEQFF. The CDR3, as DNA: TGCGCCAGCAGGGGGACAGAGGTTTACAATGAGCAGTTCTTC.

This clone was picked up a small number of times. The rearrangement links TRBV28 to TRBJ2-1; 11 bases match TRBD1. This CDR3 comprises 17 residues. V was clipped by 7 bases and J by 2 bases; unmatched bases: 10. The germline V gene encodes CDR1 MDHEN and CDR2 SYDVKM. CDR3 loop: CASTHLPGQGAYNEQFF. The CDR3 bases are TGTGCCAGCACCCACCTCCCGGGACAGGGGGCCTACAATGAGCAGTTCTTC.

This clone was recorded once. CDR3 sequence (DNA): TGTGCCAGCAGCAGAACTTGGGACAGGTCGTTACCCTACGAGCAGTACTTC. It yields the protein CASSRTWDRSLPYEQYF. J is TRBJ2-7 and V is TRBV5-6, with TRBD1 matching 8 bases. From germline, CDR1 is SGHDT and CDR2 YYEEEE. Germline trimming cut 4 bases from V and 2 bases from J; bases unmatched to any gene: 14. The CDR3 runs to 17 residues. Full variable domain (remainder filled in from reference TRBV5-6 and TRBJ2-7): DAGVTQSPTHLIKTRGQQVTLRCSPKSGHDTVSWYQQALGQGPQFIFQYYEEEERQRGNFPDRFSGHQFPNYSSELNVNALLLGDSALYLCASSRTWDRSLPYEQYFGPGTRLTVT.

The rearrangement uses TRBV7-8 and TRBJ2-3; 7 positions match TRBD1. In germline, CDR1 is SGHVS, CDR2 FQNEAQ. This CDR3 is built from 16 residues. Trimming at V came to 2 bases and at J to 3 bases, leaving 8 bases not matched to a gene. The CDR3 reads CASSLSTGELTDTQYF. The CDR3 DNA is TGTGCCAGCAGCTTATCTACAGGGGAATTAACAGATACGCAGTATTTT.

A single count supports this clone. The chain recombines TRBV27 with TRBJ2-3, with 12 bases identical to TRBD2. V lost 8 bases to trimming and J lost 9 bases; unmatched junction nucleotides: 9. The germline CDR1 and CDR2 sequences are MNHEY and SMNVEV (reference sequence). This CDR3 is built from 14 residues. The DNA of the CDR3 is TGTGCCAGCGGGCTAGCGGGGGGGCAAGGGACGCAGTATTTT. The encoded protein is CASGLAGGQGTQYF.

The rearrangement uses TRBV7-2 and TRBJ2-7; perhaps TRBD2 as D (5 bases). The germline gives CDR1 SGHTA, CDR2 FQGNSA. CDR3 size: 12 residues. V lost 5 bases to trimming and J lost 7 bases, with 12 bases between them. The CDR3 DNA sequence: TGTGCCAGCAGCCCCTACGAGGGTGAGCAGTACTTC. This codes for CASSPYEGEQYF.

The rearrangement uses TRBV4-1 and TRBJ1-1; D remains ambiguous. Germline CDR1 is MGHRA and CDR2 is YSYEKL. The CDR3 runs 14 residues. The V and J ends lost 0 bases and 2 bases respectively, with 7 bases between them. CDR3 in DNA: TGCGCCAGCAGCCAAGATCACAGCAACACTGAAGCTTTCTTT. Encoded protein: CASSQDHSNTEAFF.

The chain uses TRBV18 and TRBJ2-2; 10 nucleotides align to TRBD2. This CDR3 region has 15 residues. J lost 3 bases, V lost 5 bases, and 3 bases had no gene match. Germline V gene data show CDR1 as KGHSH and CDR2 as LQKENI. CDR3 amino acids: CASSFGLADTGELFF. CDR3 coding DNA: TGTGCCAGCTCATTTGGACTAGCGGACACCGGGGAGCTGTTTTTT.

This chain connects TRBV11-1 to TRBJ1-6; 7 bases are shared with TRBD1. Trimming took 2 bases from V and 9 from J; bases not matched to a gene: 10. From germline, CDR1 is SGHAT and CDR2 FQDESV (reference sequence). CDR3 length equals 16 residues. CDR3 amino acids: CASSLNGARGFSPLHF. For the CDR3, the DNA is TGTGCCAGCAGCTTAAACGGAGCCAGGGGGTTTTCACCCCTCCACTTT. Full variable domain (missing parts from reference TRBV11-1 and TRBJ1-6): EAEVAQSPRYKITEKSQAVAFWCDPISGHATLYWYRQILGQGPELLVQFQDESVVDDSQLPKDRFSAERLKGVDSTLKIQPAELGDSAMYLCASSLNGARGFSPLHFGNGTRLTVT.

The chain links TRBV5-5 to TRBJ1-4, with TRBD1 identical over 11 bases. CDR1 is SGHKS and CDR2 is YYEKEE in the germline V gene (reference sequence). V dropped 4 bases and J dropped 7; count of bases not matched to a gene: 9. CDR3 length: 16 amino acids. The CDR3 sequence: CASSPGTGGPGEKLFF. The CDR3 nucleotides are TGTGCCAGCAGCCCGGGGACAGGGGGTCCAGGTGAAAAACTGTTTTTT.

V and J are TRBV5-1 and TRBJ1-5; TRBD1 aligns across 7 bases. After removal of 4 bases from V and 7 bases from J, the junction contained 8 bases not matched to a gene. Germline V lookup: CDR1 SGHRS, CDR2 YFSETQ. The CDR3 spans 14 residues. CDR3 nucleotide sequence: TGCGCCAGCAGCGCGGGACAGTCAGGCCAGCCCCAGCATTTT. Encoded protein: CASSAGQSGQPQHF.